This T cell receptor beta chain is drawn from a study of blood T cells in healthy people across ages. V was shortened by 5 bases and J by 7 bases, with 15 bases between the two germline ends. The CDR3 covers 14 residues. Per the germline V gene, CDR1 is MNHEY and CDR2 is SVGEGT. Healthy Caucasians from Russia aged roughly 6 to 95 served as donors. In each sample, at least 6.5 million PBMCs were isolated. Then a second PCR, running about 7 to 11 cycles, was carried out with a sample-barcoded 5' primer and a J-beta primer mix. At least 3 million CDR3-containing paired-end reads were obtained per sample. MiXCR, run by TCRdb on the 5' RACE reads, gives a single entry per CDR3 protein. The sample has about 1.4 million distinct CDR3 sequences; roughly 60% are singletons.

This chain links TRBV6-2 or TRBV6-3 with TRBJ1-3; no definite D call. Sequencing input: blood. The TCR originated in a man younger than 35 in good health. The CDR3 is CASSRLDGANTIYF. CDR3 DNA sequence: TGTGCCAGCAGTCGGCTGGACGGAGCGAACACCATATATTTT.